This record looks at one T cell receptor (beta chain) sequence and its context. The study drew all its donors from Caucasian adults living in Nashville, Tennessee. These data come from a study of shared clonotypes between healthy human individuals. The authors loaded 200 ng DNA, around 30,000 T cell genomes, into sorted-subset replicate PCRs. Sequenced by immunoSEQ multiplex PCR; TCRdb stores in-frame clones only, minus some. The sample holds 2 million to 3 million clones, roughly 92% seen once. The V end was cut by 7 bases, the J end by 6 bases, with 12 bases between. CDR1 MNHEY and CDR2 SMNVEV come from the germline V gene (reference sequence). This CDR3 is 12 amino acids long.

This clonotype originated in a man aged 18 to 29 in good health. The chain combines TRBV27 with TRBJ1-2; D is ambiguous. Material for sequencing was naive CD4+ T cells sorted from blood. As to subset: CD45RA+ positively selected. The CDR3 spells CASKARTHGYTF. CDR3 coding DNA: TGTGCCAGCAAGGCAAGAACACATGGCTACACCTTC.